Below are 3 T cell receptor beta chains sequenced from a single sample in a study of blood T cell repertoires in COVID-19. The assay was immunoSEQ multiplex PCR, and TCRdb's table has in-frame clones only and misses some. The sample lists around 200,000 clones, roughly 85% seen once, with 18% in the top ten. Sequencing used PBMCs or T cells enriched from blood (not recorded which). The receptors were sampled from a man aged 35-49 years who had recovered from COVID-19.

The genes are TRBV11-2 and TRBJ2-7, with 9 bases matching TRBD1. Germline trimming cut 8 bases from V and 3 bases from J; bases unmatched to any gene: 5. CDR1 and CDR2 from the germline V gene are SGHAT and FQNNGV. The CDR3 extends over 13 amino acids. CDR3 region: CASQTTGGYEQYF. CDR3 nucleotide sequence: TGTGCCAGCCAAACGACAGGGGGCTACGAGCAGTACTTC.

The chain uses TRBV11-2 and TRBJ1-2; D gene ambiguous. The CDR3 is made up of 13 amino acids. V lost 5 bases to trimming and J lost 4 bases, with 11 bases between them. Germline values: CDR1 SGHAT, CDR2 FQNNGV. The CDR3 bases are TGTGCCAGCAGCCCTGACGGAGTCTATGGCTACACCTTC. It codes for CASSPDGVYGYTF. Full variable domain (rest looked up from reference TRBV11-2 and TRBJ1-2): EAGVAQSPRYKIIEKRQSVAFWCNPISGHATLYWYQQILGQGPKLLIQFQNNGVVDDSQLPKDRFSAERLKGVDSTLKIQPAKLEDSAVYLCASSPDGVYGYTFGSGTRLTVV.

Comments on this clone: An end of the junction does not agree with germline; a read error may underlie this. The gene calls are TRBV20-1 and TRBJ1-1, with 9 bases fitting TRBD1. The CDR3 loop spans 15 amino acids. Germline CDR1 is DFQATT and CDR2 is SNEGSKA (reference sequence). This chain's CDR3 is CSASGTGRLNAEAFF. The CDR3 region has the DNA TGCAGTGCTAGTGGGACAGGGAGATTGAACGCTGAAGCTTTCTTT.